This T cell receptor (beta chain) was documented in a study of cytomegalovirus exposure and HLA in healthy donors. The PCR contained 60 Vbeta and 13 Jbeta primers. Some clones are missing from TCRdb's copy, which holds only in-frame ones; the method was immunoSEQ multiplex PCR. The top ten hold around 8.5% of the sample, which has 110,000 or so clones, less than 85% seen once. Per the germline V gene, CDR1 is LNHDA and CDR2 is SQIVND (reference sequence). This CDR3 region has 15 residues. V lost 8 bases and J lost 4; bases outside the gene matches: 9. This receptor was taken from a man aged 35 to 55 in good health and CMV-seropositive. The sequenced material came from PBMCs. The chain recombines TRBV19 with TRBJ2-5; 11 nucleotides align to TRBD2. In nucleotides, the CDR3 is TGTGCCAGTTCTCTGACTAGCGGGAATGGAGAGACCCAGTACTTC. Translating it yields CASSLTSGNGETQYF. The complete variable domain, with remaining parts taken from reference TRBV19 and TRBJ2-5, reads DGGITQSPKYLFRKEGQNVTLSCEQNLNHDAMYWYRQDPGQGLRLIYYSQIVNDFQKGDIAEGYSVSREKKESFPLTVTSAQKNPTAFYLCASSLTSGNGETQYFGPGTRLLVL.